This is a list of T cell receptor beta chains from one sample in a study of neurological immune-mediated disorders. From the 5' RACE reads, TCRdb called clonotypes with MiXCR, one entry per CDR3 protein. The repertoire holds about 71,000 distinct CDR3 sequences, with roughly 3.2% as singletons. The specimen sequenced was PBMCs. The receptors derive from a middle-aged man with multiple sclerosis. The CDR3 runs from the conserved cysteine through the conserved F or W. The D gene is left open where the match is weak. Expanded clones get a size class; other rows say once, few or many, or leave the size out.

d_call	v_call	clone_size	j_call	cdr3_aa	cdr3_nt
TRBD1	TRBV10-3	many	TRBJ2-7	CAISPNEGQGPYEQYF	TGTGCCATCAGCCCTAATGAGGGACAGGGACCCTACGAGCAGTACTTC
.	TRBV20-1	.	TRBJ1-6	CSARTGIILHF	TGCAGTGCTAGAACAGGAATAATCCTCCACTTT
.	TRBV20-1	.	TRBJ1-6	CSARVVGRRNSPLHF	TGCAGTGCTAGAGTTGTGGGCAGGAGGAATTCACCCCTCCACTTT
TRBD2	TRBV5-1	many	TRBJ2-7	CASSPQLAGGRSEQYF	TGCGCCAGCAGCCCGCAACTAGCGGGGGGGCGAAGCGAGCAGTACTTC
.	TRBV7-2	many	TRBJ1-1	CASSSPVVGNTEAFF	TGTGCCAGCAGCTCCCCGGTGGTAGGGAACACTGAAGCTTTCTTT
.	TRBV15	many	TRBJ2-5	CATSRDSQETQYF	TGTGCCACCAGCAGGGACAGCCAAGAGACCCAGTACTTC
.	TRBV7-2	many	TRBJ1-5	CASSLGAGDFQPQHF	TGTGCCAGCAGCTTAGGGGCAGGGGATTTTCAGCCCCAGCATTTT
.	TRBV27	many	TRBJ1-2	CASSFRQQNYGYTF	TGTGCCAGCAGTTTCAGGCAGCAGAACTATGGCTACACCTTC
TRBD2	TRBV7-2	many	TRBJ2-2	CASSLVSGGPGELFF	TGTGCCAGCAGCTTAGTTAGCGGGGGCCCCGGGGAGCTGTTTTTT
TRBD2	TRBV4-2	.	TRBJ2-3	CASSRATGGSTDTQYF	TGTGCCAGCAGCCGAGCTACCGGGGGGAGCACAGATACGCAGTATTTT
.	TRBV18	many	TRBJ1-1	CASRSGGLPIEAFF	TGTGCCAGCCGAAGCGGTGGGCTCCCCATCGAAGCTTTCTTT
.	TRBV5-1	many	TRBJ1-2	CASTYGGGSYGYTF	TGCGCCAGCACCTACGGCGGGGGTTCCTATGGCTACACCTTC
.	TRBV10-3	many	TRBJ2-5	CAISEGRGAETQYF	TGTGCCATCAGTGAGGGTAGGGGGGCCGAGACCCAGTACTTC
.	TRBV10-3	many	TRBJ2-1	CAIGKNGGANEQFF	TGTGCCATCGGCAAAAACGGAGGGGCCAATGAGCAGTTCTTC
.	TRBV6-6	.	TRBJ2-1	CASSIRGWGNEQFF	TGTGCCAGCAGTATTCGGGGCTGGGGAAATGAGCAGTTCTTC
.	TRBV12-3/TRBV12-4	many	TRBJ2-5	CASSFGALGTQYF	TGTGCCAGCAGTTTTGGTGCTCTAGGGACCCAGTACTTC
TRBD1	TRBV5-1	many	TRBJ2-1	CASSWGDRQYNEQFF	TGCGCCAGCAGCTGGGGGGACAGGCAATACAATGAGCAGTTCTTC
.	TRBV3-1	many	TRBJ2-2	CASSQRGAGELFF	TGTGCCAGCAGCCAGAGGGGTGCCGGGGAGCTGTTTTTT
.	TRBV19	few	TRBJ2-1	CASSPWNRRGNEQFF	TGTGCCAGTAGTCCCTGGAACAGACGGGGCAATGAGCAGTTCTTC
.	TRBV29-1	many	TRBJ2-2	CSVKGTGELFF	TGCAGCGTTAAGGGAACCGGGGAGCTGTTTTTT
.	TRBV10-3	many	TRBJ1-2	CAISRGQNYGYTF	TGTGCCATCAGCCGCGGACAGAACTATGGCTACACCTTC
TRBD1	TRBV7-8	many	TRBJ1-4	CASSLARQGLREKLFF	TGTGCCAGCAGCTTAGCGCGACAGGGTCTTCGCGAAAAACTGTTTTTT
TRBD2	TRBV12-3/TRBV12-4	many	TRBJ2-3	CASSFSGGLTDTQYF	TGTGCCAGCAGCTTTAGCGGGGGTCTCACAGATACGCAGTATTTT
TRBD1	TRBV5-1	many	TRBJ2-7	CASSPRTGRGEQYF	TGCGCCAGCAGCCCACGGACAGGGCGAGGGGAGCAGTACTTC
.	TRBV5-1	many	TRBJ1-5	CASSSGGQLGQPQHF	TGCGCCAGCAGCTCCGGTGGACAGCTAGGTCAGCCCCAGCATTTT